The rows below give T cell receptor beta chains drawn from one sample of a study of T cell repertoires in cytomegalovirus infection. TCRdb reanalysed the reads using MiXCR and keeps one entry per CDR3 protein. This sample has 100,000 to 120,000 distinct CDR3 sequences, with 30% to 35% found just once. Antigen specificity for these receptors is unknown. The sequencing here drew on CD8+ T cells from cultured PBMCs, taken from culture after CMV antigen stimulation. Every receptor here comes from a human donor in good health (CMV status not recorded). Some clones in this sample may be carry-over from other donors' samples. Both conserved end residues are part of each CDR3. A D gene is named only where the DNA matches it firmly. Only part of the rows carry a size: once, few, many, or a class if the clone is expanded.

length	size	V	D	J	CDR3	DNA
13	few	TRBV3-1	-	TRBJ2-1	CASSQEEDNEQFF	TGTGCCAGCAGCCAAGAGGAGGACAATGAGCAGTTCTTC
14	-	TRBV19	-	TRBJ2-7	CASSIDGSGYEQYF	TGTGCCAGTAGTATAGATGGTTCGGGCTACGAGCAGTACTTC
16	few	TRBV27	-	TRBJ2-6	CASSFDSNSGANVLTF	TGTGCCAGCAGTTTTGACAGTAACTCTGGGGCCAACGTCCTGACTTTC
18	few	TRBV7-2	TRBD1	TRBJ1-2	CASSLGETGAPRDYGYTF	TGTGCCAGCAGCTTAGGGGAGACAGGGGCGCCGAGGGACTATGGCTACACCTTC
16	-	TRBV10-3	-	TRBJ1-5	CAISESGGRYNQPQHF	TGTGCCATCAGTGAGTCCGGGGGCCGTTACAATCAGCCCCAGCATTTT
14	few	TRBV7-9	-	TRBJ1-5	CASSLGVGGQPQHF	TGTGCCAGCAGCTTAGGCGTAGGGGGGCAGCCCCAGCATTTT
13	few	TRBV12-3/TRBV12-4	-	TRBJ1-2	CASSLGTDQGYTF	TGTGCCAGCAGTTTGGGGACGGACCAGGGCTACACCTTC
15	few	TRBV27	TRBD1	TRBJ2-7	CASSTPGQSSYEQYF	TGTGCCAGCAGTACCCCGGGACAGAGCTCCTACGAGCAGTACTTC
16	few	TRBV7-9	TRBD1	TRBJ2-6	CASSLRQGNGANVLTF	TGTGCCAGCAGCCTGCGACAGGGAAATGGGGCCAACGTCCTGACTTTC
11	once	TRBV29-1	-	TRBJ2-1	CSVVAKGLPFF	TGCAGCGTTGTGGCGAAAGGTTTGCCGTTCTTC
16	-	TRBV4-1	TRBD1	TRBJ1-6	CASSPKTGNFNSPLHF	TGCGCCAGCAGCCCAAAGACAGGGAATTTTAATTCACCCCTCCACTTT
13	few	TRBV12-3/TRBV12-4	-	TRBJ2-5	CASSPYSKETQYF	TGTGCCAGCAGTCCCTACAGTAAAGAGACCCAGTACTTC
19	many	TRBV7-2	TRBD2	TRBJ2-5	CASSLGGTSGAPLQETQYF	TGTGCCAGCAGCTTAGGGGGGACTAGCGGGGCCCCTCTCCAGGAGACCCAGTACTTC
16	-	TRBV7-8	-	TRBJ2-1	CASSPPMRLSYNEQFF	TGTGCCAGCAGCCCCCCTATGCGACTTTCCTACAATGAGCAGTTCTTC
14	-	TRBV4-1	TRBD2	TRBJ2-1	CASSTGTSGNEQFF	TGCGCCAGCAGCACCGGGACTAGCGGGAATGAGCAGTTCTTC
13	-	TRBV27	-	TRBJ1-1	CASSLPGVTEAFF	TGTGCCAGCAGTTTACCAGGGGTCACTGAAGCTTTCTTT
15	many	TRBV28	-	TRBJ1-4	CASSLDSATNEKLFF	TGTGCCAGCAGTTTAGACTCTGCAACTAATGAAAAACTGTTTTTT
17	-	TRBV20-1	TRBD2	TRBJ2-1	CSASRGGEPKAYNEQFF	TGCAGTGCTAGCCGGGGGGGGGAACCTAAGGCCTACAATGAGCAGTTCTTC
16	many	TRBV18	TRBD2	TRBJ2-1	CASSPGLAGGYNEQFF	TGTGCCAGCTCACCAGGACTAGCGGGGGGGTACAATGAGCAGTTCTTC
15	-	TRBV4-1	-	TRBJ2-5	CASSTSIGTHETQYF	TGCGCCAGCAGCACCTCGATAGGGACGCACGAGACCCAGTACTTC
14	-	TRBV6-1	TRBD1	TRBJ1-5	CASRLDRGKQPQHF	TGTGCCAGCAGACTCGACAGGGGGAAGCAGCCCCAGCATTTT
13	-	TRBV19	-	TRBJ2-7	CASSPDGGGEQYF	TGTGCCAGTAGCCCTGATGGGGGAGGCGAGCAGTACTTC
14	-	TRBV28	-	TRBJ1-2	CASSFWQANYGYIF	TGTGCCAGCAGTTTTTGGCAGGCCAACTATGGCTACATCTTC
16	-	TRBV4-1	-	TRBJ1-5	CASSQEEQGANQPQHF	TGTGCCAGCAGCCAAGAGGAACAGGGCGCCAATCAGCCCCAGCATTTT
15	-	TRBV6-2/TRBV6-3	TRBD1	TRBJ2-7	CASSSPRDRSYEQYF	TGTGCCAGCAGTTCACCCCGGGACAGGTCCTACGAGCAGTACTTC
14	many	TRBV7-8	TRBD1	TRBJ1-4	CASSSDRADEKLFF	TGTGCCAGCAGCTCGGACAGGGCAGATGAAAAACTGTTTTTT
17	many	TRBV7-2	-	TRBJ2-4	CASSLGAQRLAKNIQYF	TGTGCCAGCAGCCTAGGGGCCCAGCGGCTAGCCAAAAACATTCAGTACTTC
13	many	TRBV12-5	-	TRBJ2-7	CASGPVGPYEQYF	TGTGCTAGTGGTCCAGTTGGCCCCTACGAGCAGTACTTC
18	-	TRBV18	TRBD1	TRBJ2-7	CASSPGNAGTGISYEQYF	TGTGCCAGCTCACCTGGGAATGCCGGGACAGGGATATCCTACGAGCAGTACTTC
14	-	TRBV20-1	-	TRBJ1-6	CSAPGSSYNSPLHF	TGCAGTGCTCCGGGGAGCTCCTATAATTCACCCCTCCACTTT
14	few	TRBV7-2	TRBD1	TRBJ2-1	CASRRTGYGNEQFF	TGTGCCAGCAGAAGGACAGGGTACGGCAATGAGCAGTTCTTC
14	many	TRBV7-2	-	TRBJ2-2	CASSLASVTGELFF	TGTGCCAGCAGCTTAGCTAGCGTCACCGGGGAGCTGTTTTTT
17	few	TRBV4-3	-	TRBJ1-6	CASSQEWGSSYNSPLHF	TGCGCCAGCAGCCAAGAATGGGGAAGCTCCTATAATTCACCCCTCCACTTT
14	many	TRBV12-5	TRBD1	TRBJ1-2	CASGTDRDDYGYTF	TGTGCTAGTGGCACGGACAGGGATGATTATGGCTACACCTTC
15	-	TRBV4-1	TRBD1	TRBJ2-7	CASSQKGGQGGEQYF	TGCGCCAGCAGCCAAAAGGGAGGACAGGGAGGCGAGCAGTACTTC
15	many	TRBV7-6	-	TRBJ1-1	CASSYGSDLLDEAFF	TGTGCCAGCAGCTACGGCTCCGATTTGCTCGATGAAGCTTTCTTT
13	many	TRBV7-2	-	TRBJ2-1	CASSLNHRGQQFF	TGTGCCAGCAGCCTCAACCACCGGGGCCAACAGTTCTTC
16	-	TRBV7-8	-	TRBJ1-2	CASSFTGGEIFYGYTF	TGTGCCAGCAGCTTCACCGGCGGAGAAATTTTCTATGGCTACACCTTC